This T cell receptor beta chain is drawn from a study of blood T cell repertoires in COVID-19. Study as a whole: Sources were T cells, B-cell-depleted T cells, or PBMCs; the material itself was cDNA or gDNA.

Original methodology: How many nucleated cells were present was estimated from reference gene primer amplification. Libraries were prepared by immunoSEQ multiplex PCR; TCRdb keeps only in-frame clonotypes and omits some of them. The V and J calls and clone size were taken over from that table, and D and trimming were inferred from the DNA. The repertoire holds just under 95,000 clones, 80% seen once, with about 8.1% in the top ten. V lost 3 bases to trimming and J lost 2 bases, with 8 bases between them. Per the germline V gene, CDR1 is WNHNN and CDR2 is SYGVQD (reference sequence). The CDR3 is 14 residues long. This clone was recorded once.

The chain carries TRBV10-1 and TRBJ1-3, with a possible D match to TRBD1 (5 bases). The sample taken for sequencing was peripheral blood. The TCR was taken from a man in his fifties who had recovered from COVID-19. CDR3 region: CASSDGGTGNTIYF. The CDR3 nucleotides read TGCGCCAGCAGTGACGGGGGGACTGGAAACACCATATATTTT.